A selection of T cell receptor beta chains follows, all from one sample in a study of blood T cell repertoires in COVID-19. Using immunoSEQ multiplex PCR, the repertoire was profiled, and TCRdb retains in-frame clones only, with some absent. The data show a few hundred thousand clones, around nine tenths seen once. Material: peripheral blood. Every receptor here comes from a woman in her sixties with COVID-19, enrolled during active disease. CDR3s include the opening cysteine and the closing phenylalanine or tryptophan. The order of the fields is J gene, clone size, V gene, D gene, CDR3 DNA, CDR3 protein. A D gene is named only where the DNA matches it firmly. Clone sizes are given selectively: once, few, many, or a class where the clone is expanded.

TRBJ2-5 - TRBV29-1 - TGCAGCGTTGAACAGGGGATTGGGTTGTCGGAGACCCAGTACTTC CSVEQGIGLSETQYF
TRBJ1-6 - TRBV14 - TGTGCCAGCAGCCAGGAGATAGGGGCCGTGAATTCACCCCTCCACTTT CASSQEIGAVNSPLHF
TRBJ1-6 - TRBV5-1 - TGCGCCAGCAGCGGCAGGGATCCGGCTAATTCACCCCTCCACTTT CASSGRDPANSPLHF
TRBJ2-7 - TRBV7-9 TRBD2 TGTGCCAGCAGCACCCCTAGCGGGGGGATACAAGAGCAGTACTTC CASSTPSGGIQEQYF
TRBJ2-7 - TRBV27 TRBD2 TGTGCCAGCAGCCCGGTTTTTAGCGGGGGGGCGGGTGAGCAGTACTTC CASSPVFSGGAGEQYF
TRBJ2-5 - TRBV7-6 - TGTGCCAGCAGCTTAGCAGCACAGACCCAGTACTTC CASSLAAQTQYF
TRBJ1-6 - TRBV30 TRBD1 TGTGCCTGGAGTGATTGGACAGGCGGAAAATCACCCCTCCACTTT CAWSDWTGGKSPLHF
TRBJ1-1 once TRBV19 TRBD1 TGTGCCAGTAGTAGTGGGACAGCCCGGCCGAACACTGAAGCTTTCTTT CASSSGTARPNTEAFF
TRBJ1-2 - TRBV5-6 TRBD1 TGTGCCAGCAGCTTGCCTTCGTGGGGACAGGATTTCTATGGCTACACCTTC CASSLPSWGQDFYGYTF
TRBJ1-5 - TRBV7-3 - TGTGCCAGCAGCTTAAGTCCGGGTACACAGCCCCAGCATTTT CASSLSPGTQPQHF
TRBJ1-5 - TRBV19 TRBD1 TGTGCCAGTAGTGAAAACAGGGGAGGTTTTCAGCCCCAGCATTTT CASSENRGGFQPQHF
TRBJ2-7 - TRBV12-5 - TGTGCTAGTGGTTTGGAGATCGGCGGGCAGTACTTC CASGLEIGGQYF
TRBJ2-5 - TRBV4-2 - TGTGCCAGCAGCCAGGAAGACAGTGATCAAGAGACCCAGTACTTC CASSQEDSDQETQYF
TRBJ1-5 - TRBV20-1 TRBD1 TGCAGTGCTAGTGAGGCCAGGGGGAATCCGCCCCAGCATTTT CSASEARGNPPQHF
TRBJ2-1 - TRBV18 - TGTGCCAGCTCACCCAACAATGAGCAGTTCTTC CASSPNNEQFF
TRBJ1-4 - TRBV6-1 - TGTGCCAGCAGTGAAGAGGAGGGATTAAATGAAAAACTGTTTTTT CASSEEEGLNEKLFF
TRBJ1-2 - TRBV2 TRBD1 TGTGCCAGCAGTGTGGGTGACAGGGCCTATGGCTACACCTTC CASSVGDRAYGYTF
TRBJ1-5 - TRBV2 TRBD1 TGTGCCAGCAGTGGGCAGGGGGCTATTCAGCCCCAGCATTTT CASSGQGAIQPQHF
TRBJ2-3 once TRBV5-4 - TGTGCCAGCAGCCTCCCACTAGGGAACACAGATACGCAGTATTTT CASSLPLGNTDTQYF
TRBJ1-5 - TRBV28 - TGTGCCAGCAGCAGGGCCGGGGGTGTTCAGCCCCAGCATTTT CASSRAGGVQPQHF
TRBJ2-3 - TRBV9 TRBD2 TGTGCCAGCAGGGGGACTAGTGATACGCAGTATTTT CASRGTSDTQYF
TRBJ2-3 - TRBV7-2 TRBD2 TGTGCCAGCAGCAGGGACTACCTAAGCACAGATACGCAGTATTTT CASSRDYLSTDTQYF
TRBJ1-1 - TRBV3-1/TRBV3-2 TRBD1 TGTGCCAGCAGCCAAGCGGGGACAGTCGCTGAAGCTTTCTTT CASSQAGTVAEAFF
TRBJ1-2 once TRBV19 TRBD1 TGTGCCAGTAGTATTAGGGGACAGGTTTATGGCTACACCTTC CASSIRGQVYGYTF
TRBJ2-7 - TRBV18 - TGTGCCAGCTCACCCAATTTTTACGAGCAGTACTTC CASSPNFYEQYF
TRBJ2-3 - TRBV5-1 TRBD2 TGCGCCAGCAGCTCACCTAGCGGCCCGGGAGATACGCAGTATTTT CASSSPSGPGDTQYF
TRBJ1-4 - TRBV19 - TGTGCCAGTAGCCGAAACAGGGAAAAACTGTTTTTT CASSRNREKLFF
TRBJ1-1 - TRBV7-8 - TGTGCCAGCAGCGCCGTGGGGGGTAGGGCGACTGAAGCTTTCTTT CASSAVGGRATEAFF
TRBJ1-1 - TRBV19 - TGTGCCAGTAGTATGGGGTCCCGGAGGGATTCCCCGGAAGCTTTCTTT CASSMGSRRDSPEAFF
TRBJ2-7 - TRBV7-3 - TGTGCCAGCAGCCTCCCCGGGGACGAGCAGTACTTC CASSLPGDEQYF
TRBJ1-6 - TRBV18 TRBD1 TGTGCCAGCTCCCAGGACAGGGGGCTTATTTCACCCCTCCACTTT CASSQDRGLISPLHF
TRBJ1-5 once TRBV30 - TGTGCCTGGAGCATTCAGGGGTATCAGCCCCAGCATTTT CAWSIQGYQPQHF
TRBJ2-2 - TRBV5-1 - TGCGCCAGCAGCCCCATACGCGGGGCCGGGGAGCTGTTTTTT CASSPIRGAGELFF
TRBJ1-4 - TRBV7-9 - TGTGCCAGCAGCTTACGGGCAGACAGTGAAAAACTGTTTTTT CASSLRADSEKLFF
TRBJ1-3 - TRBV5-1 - TGCGCCAGCAGTTACGCTGGACAGCCCTCTGGAAACACCATATATTTT CASSYAGQPSGNTIYF
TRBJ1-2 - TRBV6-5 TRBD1 TGTGCCAGCAGTTACACAAGGACAGGGGGCTTCTATGGCTACACCTTC CASSYTRTGGFYGYTF
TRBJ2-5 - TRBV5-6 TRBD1 TGTGCCAGCAGCGAAGGACAGGGAAGGTTGGAGACCCAGTACTTC CASSEGQGRLETQYF
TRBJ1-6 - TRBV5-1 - TGCGCCAGCAGCTTGGAGGCAGGGGTGCTTAATTCACCCCTCCACTTT CASSLEAGVLNSPLHF
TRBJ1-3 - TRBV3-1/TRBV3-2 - TGTGCCAGCAGCCAAGTAGCCCTCTCTGGAAACACCATATATTTT CASSQVALSGNTIYF
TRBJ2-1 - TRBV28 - TGTGCCAGCAGTTTAGCGGGGGCCCTTAATGAGCAGTTCTTC CASSLAGALNEQFF
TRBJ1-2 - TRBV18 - TGTGCCAGCTCACCCCTGGAGGAGAGCGGGGATGGCTACACCTTC CASSPLEESGDGYTF
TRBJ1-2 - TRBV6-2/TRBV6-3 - TGTGCCAGCAGTAACAGACAGAGCTACACCTTC CASSNRQSYTF
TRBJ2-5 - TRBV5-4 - TGTGCCAGCAGCTTGGGCTCCAATGCGGGACGGTTAGAGACCCAGTACTTC CASSLGSNAGRLETQYF
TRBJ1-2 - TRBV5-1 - TGCGCCAGCAGACAGGAAGCAGGGCGGACTAACTATGGCTACACCTTC CASRQEAGRTNYGYTF
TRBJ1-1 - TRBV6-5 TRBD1 TGTGCCAGCAGTAAGACAGGGTTTAGGACTGAAGCTTTCTTT CASSKTGFRTEAFF
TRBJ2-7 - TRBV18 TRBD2 TGTGCCAGCTCACCCTCAGGACTAGCGGGGCGCGAGCAGTACTTC CASSPSGLAGREQYF
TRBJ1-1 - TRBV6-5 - TGTGCCAGCAGACGCACAGGGACCGGGGAAGCTTTCTTT CASRRTGTGEAFF
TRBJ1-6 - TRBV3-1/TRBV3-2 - TGTGCCAGCAGCCGGGAGGGGGGGCAGGGAGTTTCACCCCTCCACTTT CASSREGGQGVSPLHF
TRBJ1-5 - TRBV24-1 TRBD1 TGTGCCACCAGTGATCCGGGACAGGACCATAGCAATCAGCCCCAGCATTTT CATSDPGQDHSNQPQHF
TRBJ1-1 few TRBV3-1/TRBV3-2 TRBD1 TGTGCCAGCAGCGACAGGGGCGGGCCCAGGACTGAAGCTTTCTTT CASSDRGGPRTEAFF
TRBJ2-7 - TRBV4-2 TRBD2 TGTGCCAGCAGCCAAGACGGACTAGCGGGCCCCTACGAGCAGTACTTC CASSQDGLAGPYEQYF
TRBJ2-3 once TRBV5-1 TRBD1 TGCGCCAGCAGCTTGGAAGGACAGGGATATATGGATACGCAGTATTTT CASSLEGQGYMDTQYF
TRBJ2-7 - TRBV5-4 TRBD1 TGTGCCAGCAGCAAGACACAGGGGTCCTACGAGCAGTACTTC CASSKTQGSYEQYF
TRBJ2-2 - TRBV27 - TGTGCCAGCAGTTTAGCAGGGGTGAGCACCGGGGAGCTGTTTTTT CASSLAGVSTGELFF
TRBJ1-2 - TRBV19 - TGTGCCAGTAGTCCAGGAACTAACTATGGCTACACCTTC CASSPGTNYGYTF